The rows below give T cell receptor beta chains drawn from one sample of a study of cytomegalovirus exposure and HLA in healthy donors. Only in-frame clones appear in the TCRdb table, and some are missing; sequencing was by immunoSEQ multiplex PCR. The sample has tens of thousands of clones, roughly 72% seen once. The sequencing sample was made of PBMCs. The receptors here all came from a man aged 30 to 45 in good health and CMV-seropositive. Both conserved end residues are part of each CDR3. D genes are given only for firm matches. Size is omitted from some rows. Given values are once, few, many or a class for expanded clones.

>few|TRBJ1-5|-|TRBV6-1
TGTGCCAGCAGTGAAGCCCAGGGGAGTCAGCCCCAGCATTTT
CASSEAQGSQPQHF
>-|TRBJ1-2|-|TRBV2
TGTGCCAGCAGGGGGGGACCGGGAACCTATGGCTACACCTTC
CASRGGPGTYGYTF
>-|TRBJ2-5|TRBD2|TRBV6-5
TGTGCCAGCAGGGGGGGGTGGGAGACCCAGTACTTC
CASRGGWETQYF
>-|TRBJ2-2|TRBD2|TRBV10-3
TGTGCCATCAGTGAGGCGGGGGGTTACGGGGAGCTGTTTTTT
CAISEAGGYGELFF
>-|TRBJ1-3|-|TRBV5-5
TGTGCCAGCAGCCCGAGTCTTTGGTCCTTTTCCTCTGGAAACACCATATATTTT
CASSPSLWSFSSGNTIYF
>-|TRBJ2-2|-|TRBV6-5
TGTGCCAGCAGGCCAGGGACCGGGGAGCTGTTTTTT
CASRPGTGELFF
>-|TRBJ2-1|TRBD2|TRBV5-4
TGTGCCAGCAGCTCCGGGACTAGCGGGACCAGCTCCTACAATGAGCAGTTCTTC
CASSSGTSGTSSYNEQFF
>once|TRBJ1-2|-|TRBV29-1
TGCAGCGCCAGGACTAACGGAGGCTACACCTTC
CSARTNGGYTF
>-|TRBJ1-1|-|TRBV5-8
TGTGCCAGCAGCTTGCAAGGTCCGGGGAGCGGAGCTTTCTTT
CASSLQGPGSGAFF
>-|TRBJ2-1|TRBD2|TRBV29-1
TGCAGCGCGGGTAGCGGGGAAGGTGAGCAGTTCTTC
CSAGSGEGEQFF
>-|TRBJ1-6|TRBD1|TRBV29-1
TGCAGCGTTGTGGACAGGAGCTCCTATAATTCACCCCTCCACTTT
CSVVDRSSYNSPLHF
>-|TRBJ2-7|TRBD2|TRBV30
TGTGCCTGGATGGCTAGCGGGAGCATAGTATACGAGCAGTACTTC
CAWMASGSIVYEQYF
>few|TRBJ2-2|-|TRBV30
TGTGCCTGGAGTGGGAGGAACACCGGGGAGCTGTTTTTT
CAWSGRNTGELFF
>-|TRBJ2-1|TRBD1|TRBV7-9
TGTGCCAGCAGCCCTCCGGGACAGGGTGACCATGAGCAGTTCTTC
CASSPPGQGDHEQFF
>-|TRBJ1-2|TRBD1|TRBV18
TGTGCCAGCTCACCGGCGGACAGGGAGGAGTATGGCTACACCTTC
CASSPADREEYGYTF
>-|TRBJ2-1|-|TRBV10-3
TGTGCCATCACCTCGGACAGAGTGTTCAATGAGCAGTTCTTC
CAITSDRVFNEQFF
>-|TRBJ2-7|TRBD1|TRBV18
TGTGCCAGCTCACCAGGGCAGGGGGCGCTCAACGAGCAGTACTTC
CASSPGQGALNEQYF
>few|TRBJ1-5|-|TRBV29-1
TGCAGCGTTGGAGCGGCAGCCGGGGAGCCCCAGCATTTT
CSVGAAAGEPQHF
>-|TRBJ2-7|TRBD1|TRBV13
TGTGCCAGCAGCACGCGATACAGGGGGCAAGCCTACGAGCAGTACTTC
CASSTRYRGQAYEQYF
>once|TRBJ2-7|-|TRBV29-1
TGCAGCGCAAACAGGGAAAACTACGAGCAGTACTTC
CSANRENYEQYF
>-|TRBJ1-1|-|TRBV6-5
TGTGCCAGCAGGATAGAGAACCGAAACACTGAAGCTTTCTTT
CASRIENRNTEAFF
>-|TRBJ1-5|TRBD1|TRBV5-1
TGCGCCAGCAGCTTGGTTCCAGGGGGAAGCAATCAGCCCCAGCATTTT
CASSLVPGGSNQPQHF
>-|TRBJ2-5|-|TRBV7-7
TGTGCTAGCAGCCAGGGCCTTGGTCTCATACTGACCCAGTACTTC
CASSQGLGLILTQYF
>-|TRBJ1-1|-|TRBV19
TGTGCCAGTAGTATAGTCACGGGAACTGAAGCTTTCTTT
CASSIVTGTEAFF
>-|TRBJ2-3|-|TRBV7-2
TGTGCCAGCAGCGGATGGACAAGGCGTAGCACAGATACGCAGTATTTT
CASSGWTRRSTDTQYF
>few|TRBJ2-7|-|TRBV11-1
TGTGCCAGCAGCTCCCTTCGGGACTACGAGCAGTACTTC
CASSSLRDYEQYF
>-|TRBJ2-1|-|TRBV19
TGTGCCAGTAGTCCGCGGTTCGGGTTAAACAATGAGCAGTTCTTC
CASSPRFGLNNEQFF
>once|TRBJ2-3|TRBD2|TRBV7-2
TGTGCCAGCAGCATTGATGTAGCGGGGGCCCCAGATACGCAGTATTTT
CASSIDVAGAPDTQYF
>-|TRBJ2-7|TRBD1|TRBV19
TGTGCCAGTAGTCCAAGACAGGGGATTTTTAACGAGCAGTACTTC
CASSPRQGIFNEQYF
>-|TRBJ2-4|TRBD2|TRBV10-2
TGCGCCAGCGGTCGGGGGGAAAACATTCAGTACTTC
CASGRGENIQYF
>-|TRBJ1-5|-|TRBV7-8
TGTGCCAGCAGTTACGTGAGAGGACAAATAAATCAGCCCCAGCATTTT
CASSYVRGQINQPQHF
>-|TRBJ1-1|-|TRBV27
TGTGCCAGCAGTCAGGGGAACACTGAAGCTTTCTTT
CASSQGNTEAFF
>-|TRBJ1-1|TRBD1|TRBV19
TGTGCCAGTAGTAAGGCTCGACAGGGGATAATGAACACTGAAGCTTTCTTT
CASSKARQGIMNTEAFF
>-|TRBJ2-1|-|TRBV21-1
TGTGCCAGCAGCAAAGTGGAGCGGGGCCTCTCCTACAATGAGCAGTTCTTC
CASSKVERGLSYNEQFF
>-|TRBJ2-2|TRBD1|TRBV19
TGTGCCAGTAGCCCTAAGCGGACAGGGGGCTCCGGGGAGCTGTTTTTT
CASSPKRTGGSGELFF
>-|TRBJ1-1|TRBD1|TRBV5-1
TGCGCCAGCAGCTTGGGACAGGGGGGCACTGAAGCTTTCTTT
CASSLGQGGTEAFF
>-|TRBJ2-2|TRBD2|TRBV6-5
TGTGCCAGCAGTTTACCGACTAGCGGGGGGACCGGGGAGCTGTTTTTT
CASSLPTSGGTGELFF
>once|TRBJ2-3|TRBD1|TRBV5-6
TGTGCCAGCAGCTTCCAGGGGGCGCGAGCAGATACGCAGTATTTT
CASSFQGARADTQYF
>-|TRBJ2-4|-|TRBV29-1
TGCAGCCCGATGGAGGGGACCACGACGGTTCCGTTC
CSPMEGTTTVPF
>-|TRBJ2-3|-|TRBV14
TGTGCCAGCAGCCCTCCCTCCACAGATACGCAGTATTTT
CASSPPSTDTQYF
>-|TRBJ1-5|-|TRBV4-1
TGCGCCAGCAGCCAAGTTAGTGGAGGGAGTCAGCCCCAGCATTTT
CASSQVSGGSQPQHF
>-|TRBJ2-3|-|TRBV5-6
TGTGCCAGCAGCCCGGAGGGACTCTCCACAGATACGCAGTATTTT
CASSPEGLSTDTQYF
>few|TRBJ1-1|TRBD1|TRBV6-1
TGTGCCAGCAGGGGTGAAGGACAGGGGCGCGCTGAAGCTTTCTTT
CASRGEGQGRAEAFF
>-|TRBJ1-5|TRBD1|TRBV6-5
TGTGCCAGCAGAACAGGGGCTGAAAGCAATCAGCCCCAGCATTTT
CASRTGAESNQPQHF
>-|TRBJ2-5|-|TRBV9
TGTGCCAGCAGCGTAGCTGACAGCTTACAAGAGACCCAGTACTTC
CASSVADSLQETQYF
>few|TRBJ1-1|TRBD1|TRBV5-4
TGTGCCAGCAGCTCCACGACAGGGCCCCAGACTGAAGCTTTCTTT
CASSSTTGPQTEAFF
>-|TRBJ1-4|-|TRBV4-1
TGCGCCAGCAGCCACCCTTATGAAAAACTGTTTTTT
CASSHPYEKLFF
>-|TRBJ2-1|-|TRBV7-6
TGTGCCAGCAGCCCGACAGGCTGGGAGCAGTTCTTC
CASSPTGWEQFF
>few|TRBJ2-1|TRBD2|TRBV5-1
TGCGCCAGCTCCGCTCTAGCGGGGGTTTACAATGAGCAGTTCTTC
CASSALAGVYNEQFF
>-|TRBJ2-2|-|TRBV7-8
TGTGCCAGCATGGCGGTGGCGAACACCGGGGAGCTGTTTTTT
CASMAVANTGELFF
>-|TRBJ1-2|TRBD1|TRBV28
TGTGCCAGCAGTTTCAGATTCAGGACAGGGGGCTATGGCTACACCTTC
CASSFRFRTGGYGYTF
>-|TRBJ2-3|-|TRBV5-6
TGTGCCAGCAGCTTGGAGGGGCGCACAGATACGCAGTATTTT
CASSLEGRTDTQYF
>-|TRBJ1-2|-|TRBV5-5
TGTGCCAGCACCAATAATCCTATGGCAGGGTCTAACTATGGCTACACCTTC
CASTNNPMAGSNYGYTF
>few|TRBJ2-7|-|TRBV11-2
TGTGCCAGCAGCCCCCATTACGAGCAGTACTTC
CASSPHYEQYF
>-|TRBJ2-7|TRBD1|TRBV5-5
TGTGCCAGCAGCGACCCGGGACAGGGGGCGAGTGAGCAGTACTTC
CASSDPGQGASEQYF